This T cell receptor beta chain is from a study of blood T cell repertoires in COVID-19. Study-level background: In each case, the material was cDNA or gDNA derived from T cells, B-cell-depleted T cells, or PBMCs.

This CDR3 comprises 15 residues. Germline V CDR1 and CDR2: PRHDT, FYEKMQ (reference sequence). The ends were cut back, 4 bases at V and 3 bases at J, with 16 bases in the middle. Profiled with immunoSEQ multiplex PCR; TCRdb holds only in-frame clones, not every one. The table lists about 400,000 clones, 85% to 90% of them singletons, with approximately 2.9% in the top ten. This sequence was found in a human donor in a cohort sampled during active COVID-19. The source material was peripheral blood. V usage is TRBV13 and J usage is TRBJ2-7, with D perhaps matching TRBD1 (6 bases). The CDR3 DNA reads TGTGCCAGCAGCTCCCGACAGGTATCCCTCTACGAGCAGTACTTC. Translation: CASSSRQVSLYEQYF. Looking up the rest from reference TRBV13 and TRBJ2-7 gives the full variable domain: AAGVIQSPRHLIKEKRETATLKCYPIPRHDTVYWYQQGPGQDPQFLISFYEKMQSDKGSIPDRFSAQQFSDYHSELNMSSLELGDSALYFCASSSRQVSLYEQYFGPGTRLTVT.